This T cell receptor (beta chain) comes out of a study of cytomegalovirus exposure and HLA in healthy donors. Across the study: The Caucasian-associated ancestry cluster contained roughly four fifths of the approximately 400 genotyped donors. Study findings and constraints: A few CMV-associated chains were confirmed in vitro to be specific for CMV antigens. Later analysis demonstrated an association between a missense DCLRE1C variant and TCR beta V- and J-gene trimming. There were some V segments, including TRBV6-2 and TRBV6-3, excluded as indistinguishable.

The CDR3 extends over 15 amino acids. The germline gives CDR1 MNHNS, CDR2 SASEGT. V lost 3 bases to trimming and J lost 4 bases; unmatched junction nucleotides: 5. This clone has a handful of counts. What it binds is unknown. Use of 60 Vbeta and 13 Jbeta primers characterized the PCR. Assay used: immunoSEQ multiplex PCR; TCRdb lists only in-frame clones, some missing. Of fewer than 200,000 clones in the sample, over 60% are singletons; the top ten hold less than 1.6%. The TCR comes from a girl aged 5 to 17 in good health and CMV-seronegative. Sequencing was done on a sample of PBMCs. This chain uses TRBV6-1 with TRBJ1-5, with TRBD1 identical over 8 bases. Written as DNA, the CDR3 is TGTGCCAGCAGTGATTGGGGACAGGCAAATCAGCCCCAGCATTTT. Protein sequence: CASSDWGQANQPQHF.